The clone carrying this T cell receptor (beta chain) appeared once. This specimen comes from a study of blood T cell repertoires in COVID-19. Study in general: Nucleic acid was either cDNA or gDNA, and it came from T cells, B-cell-depleted T cells, or PBMCs.

Everyone who took part was 18 to 89 years old, and they came from about 23 US areas. The germline V gene encodes CDR1 SNHLY and CDR2 FYNNEI. The CDR3 runs 15 residues. Trimming shortened V by 4 bases and J by 3 bases, and 13 bases separated the two germline ends. TCRdb's copy holds only in-frame clones and misses some; the assay was immunoSEQ multiplex PCR. The table records approximately 400,000 clones, 90% to 95% of them present only once. The sample consisted of PBMCs or T cells enriched from blood (not recorded which). The genes are TRBV2 and TRBJ1-5; TRBD1 might be the D (6 bases). This receptor was taken from a woman between 40 and 55 years old who had been exposed to COVID-19. The CDR3 sequence is CASSVVGAINQPQHF. CDR3 coding DNA: TGTGCCAGCAGTGTAGTGGGGGCGATCAATCAGCCCCAGCATTTT.